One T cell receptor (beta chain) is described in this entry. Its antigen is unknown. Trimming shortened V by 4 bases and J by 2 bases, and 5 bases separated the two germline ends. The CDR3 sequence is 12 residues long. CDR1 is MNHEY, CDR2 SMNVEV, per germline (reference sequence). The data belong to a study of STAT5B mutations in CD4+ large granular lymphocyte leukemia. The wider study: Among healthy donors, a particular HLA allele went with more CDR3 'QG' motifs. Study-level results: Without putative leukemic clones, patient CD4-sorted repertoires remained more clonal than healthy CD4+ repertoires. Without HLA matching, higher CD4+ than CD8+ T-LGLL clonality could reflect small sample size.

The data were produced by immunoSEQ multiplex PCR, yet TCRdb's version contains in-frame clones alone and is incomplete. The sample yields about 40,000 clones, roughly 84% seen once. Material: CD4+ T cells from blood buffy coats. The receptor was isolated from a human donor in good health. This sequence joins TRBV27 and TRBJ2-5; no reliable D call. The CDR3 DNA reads TGTGCCAGCAGTTCATCGCAAGAGACCCAGTACTTC. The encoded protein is CASSSSQETQYF.